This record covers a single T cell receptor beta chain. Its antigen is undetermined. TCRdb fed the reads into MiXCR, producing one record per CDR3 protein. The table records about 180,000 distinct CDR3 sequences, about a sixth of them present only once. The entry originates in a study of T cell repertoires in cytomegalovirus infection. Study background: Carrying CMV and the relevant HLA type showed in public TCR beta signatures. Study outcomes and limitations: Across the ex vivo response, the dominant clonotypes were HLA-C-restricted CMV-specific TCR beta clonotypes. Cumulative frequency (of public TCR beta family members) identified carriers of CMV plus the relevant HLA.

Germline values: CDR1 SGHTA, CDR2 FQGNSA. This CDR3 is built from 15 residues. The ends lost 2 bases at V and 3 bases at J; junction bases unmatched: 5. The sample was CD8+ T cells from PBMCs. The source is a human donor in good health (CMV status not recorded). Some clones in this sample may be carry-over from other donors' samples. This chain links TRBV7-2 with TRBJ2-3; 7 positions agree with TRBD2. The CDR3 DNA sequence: TGTGCCAGCAGCTTAATGGGCGGGGGAACAGATACGCAGTATTTT. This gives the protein CASSLMGGGTDTQYF.